One sample yielded the 29 T cell receptor beta chains listed below, sequenced in a study of cytomegalovirus exposure and HLA in healthy donors. Assay used: immunoSEQ multiplex PCR; TCRdb lists only in-frame clones, some missing. This table holds 200,000 to 250,000 clones, 83% found once. Sequences were obtained from PBMCs. These TCRs come from a woman younger than 35 in good health and CMV-seronegative.

The chain combines TRBV5-1 with TRBJ1-1, with 8 bases fitting TRBD1. This CDR3 is built from 14 residues. The junction had 11 bases not matched to a gene; V was cut back by 5 bases and J by 8 bases. Germline V CDR1 and CDR2: SGHRS, YFSETQ. CDR3 loop: CASSYEQGDWEAFF. CDR3 sequence (DNA): TGCGCCAGCAGTTATGAACAGGGGGATTGGGAAGCTTTCTTT.

The chain links TRBV19 to TRBJ1-2; 9 nucleotides line up with TRBD1. The ends lost 3 bases at V and 3 bases at J; junction bases unmatched: 5. CDR1 and CDR2 (germline): LNHDA, SQIVND (reference sequence). This CDR3 region has 15 residues. CDR3 DNA sequence: TGTGCCAGTAGTATCGGGACAGGGTACGACTATGGCTACACCTTC. Residues: CASSIGTGYDYGYTF.

The chain carries TRBV5-4 and TRBJ1-2; TRBD1 aligns across 7 bases. Per the germline V gene, CDR1 is SGHNT and CDR2 is YYREEE (reference sequence). V lost 5 bases and J lost 0; bases outside the gene matches: 10. This CDR3 contains 16 residues. CDR3: CASRPGQPPANYGYTF. The CDR3 bases are TGTGCCAGCAGACCGGGACAGCCTCCCGCTAACTATGGCTACACCTTC.

This clone has a handful of counts. In the same sample, other DNA sequences code for this CDR3. The chain employs TRBV30 and TRBJ2-7; TRBD1 might be the D (5 bases). Trimming shortened V by 0 bases and J by 4 bases, and 7 bases separated the two germline ends. This CDR3 is 12 amino acids long. Germline CDR1 and CDR2: GTSNPN and SVGIG (reference sequence). The CDR3 DNA reads as TGTGCCTGGAGTGTATCAGGGTACGAGCAGTACTTC. Translated, it gives CAWSVSGYEQYF. Drawing the rest from reference TRBV30 and TRBJ2-7, the complete variable domain is SQTIHQWPATLVQPVGSPLSLECTVEGTSNPNLYWYRQAAGRGLQLLFYSVGIGQISSEVPQNLSASRPQDRQFILSSKKLLLSDSGFYLCAWSVSGYEQYFGPGTRLTVT.

This clone was found a few times. This chain links TRBV10-3 with TRBJ1-5; 8 positions match TRBD1. After removal of 4 bases from V and 7 bases from J, the junction contained 0 bases not matched to a gene. From germline, CDR1 is ENHRY and CDR2 SYGVKD. The CDR3 runs to 12 residues. The CDR3 protein is CAISAGGQPQHF. CDR3 nucleotides: TGTGCCATCAGTGCAGGGGGCCAGCCCCAGCATTTT.

This chain connects TRBV7-2 to TRBJ1-5; D not certain. The CDR3 is made up of 12 amino acids. The V end was cut by 5 bases, the J end by 5 bases, with 7 bases between. Germline-derived CDR1 and CDR2 are SGHTA and FQGNSA. The CDR3 is CASSAEYQPQHF. The DNA for the CDR3 is TGTGCCAGCAGCGCTGAGTATCAGCCCCAGCATTTT.

The chain carries TRBV6-5 and TRBJ2-3; 7 nucleotides line up with TRBD1. J was trimmed by 4 bases and V by 2 bases; bases with no gene match: 6. The V gene's germline CDR1 is MNHEY and CDR2 SVGAGI. CDR3 length: 15 residues. CDR3 DNA: TGTGCCAGCAGTTACGGGCAGGGGGTGGCAGATACGCAGTATTTT. This sequence encodes CASSYGQGVADTQYF.

The chain joins TRBV7-4 to TRBJ1-3; the D is unclear. V lost 1 base and J lost 0, with 10 bases in between. Germline assignment: CDR1 SGHVT and CDR2 SQSDAQ. The length of the CDR3 is 16 residues. The CDR3 bases are TGTGCCAGCAGCTTAGGACCGGGAAGCTCTGGAAACACCATATATTTT. This gives the protein CASSLGPGSSGNTIYF.

This clone was observed a single time. For the CDR3, the DNA is TGTGCCAGCAGCCAACTTACAGGGAACTATGGCTACACCTTC. Amino acid sequence: CASSQLTGNYGYTF. This chain links TRBV28 with TRBJ1-2; perhaps TRBD1 as D (6 bases). The germline V gene has CDR1 MDHEN and CDR2 SYDVKM. The V end was cut by 6 bases, the J end by 2 bases, with 13 bases between. The CDR3 has 14 residues.

This chain uses TRBV23-1 with TRBJ2-5; D call uncertain. TRBV23-1 is designated an ORF whose function remains uncertain. Trimming left V 11 bases short and J 5 bases short, with 18 bases between. The CDR3 totals 13 residues. The CDR3 here is CALQGRPRETQYF. The CDR3 coding sequence is TGCGCCTTACAAGGGCGGCCCCGCGAGACCCAGTACTTC.

The rearrangement links TRBV15 to TRBJ1-4; D gene ambiguous. Germline loops: CDR1 LNHNV, CDR2 YYDKDF (reference sequence). The CDR3 covers 17 residues. V lost 0 bases and J lost 3, with 14 bases in between. This chain's CDR3 is CATSRDRRARANEKLFF. DNA of the CDR3: TGTGCCACCAGCAGAGACAGGAGAGCTAGGGCTAATGAAAAACTGTTTTTT.

The chain has TRBV20-1 and TRBJ2-7; D call uncertain. Germline CDR1 DFQATT, CDR2 SNEGSKA (reference sequence). This CDR3 has 11 amino acids. V dropped 7 bases and J dropped 0 bases, with 7 bases sitting between them. Here the CDR3 DNA reads TGCAGTGGCCGTAGCTCCTACGAGCAGTACTTC. Translation gives CSGRSSYEQYF.

The genes are TRBV11-2 and TRBJ1-2; D may be TRBD1 (5 bases). V was cut by 1 base and J by 6 bases, with 12 bases left in between. The CDR3 has 14 residues. Germline CDR1 and CDR2: SGHAT and FQNNGV. The CDR3 protein is CASSLGGPRDGYTF. CDR3 DNA: TGTGCCAGCAGCTTAGGCGGGCCCAGGGATGGCTACACCTTC.

V gene TRBV5-6 combines with J gene TRBJ1-2; D is possibly TRBD1 (5 bases). Germline-derived CDR1 and CDR2 are SGHDT and YYEEEE. There are 13 residues in the CDR3. The V gene lost 2 bases and the J gene lost 8 bases, with 13 bases spanning the gap. CDR3 loop: CASSFDSQLGYTF. As DNA, the CDR3 is TGTGCCAGCAGCTTTGACAGCCAGCTCGGCTACACCTTC.

This clone was seen once. J is TRBJ2-3 and V is TRBV28, with TRBD1 matching over 7 bases. The CDR3 loop spans 14 amino acids. J gave up 4 bases and V 5 bases, and 6 bases lay outside the gene matches. Per the germline V gene, CDR1 is MDHEN and CDR2 is SYDVKM. This chain's CDR3 is CASSISGTADTQYF. The DNA of the CDR3 is TGTGCCAGCAGTATTTCCGGGACAGCAGATACGCAGTATTTT. The full variable domain, rest sourced from reference TRBV28 and TRBJ2-3, is DVKVTQSSRYLVKRTGEKVFLECVQDMDHENMFWYRQDPGLGLRLIYFSYDVKMKEKGDIPEGYSVSREKKERFSLILESASTNQTSMYLCASSISGTADTQYFGPGTRLTVL.

This clone was recorded once. This chain joins TRBV5-1 and TRBJ1-2, with D tentatively TRBD1 (5 bases). The CDR3 length is 14 residues. The germline V and J ends were trimmed by 1 base and 7 bases, with 14 bases remaining between them. Germline V gene sequence: CDR1 SGHRS, CDR2 YFSETQ. The CDR3: CASSLSSGRGGYTF. In DNA, the CDR3 is TGCGCCAGCAGCTTGTCGTCCGGGAGGGGTGGCTACACCTTC. The variable domain in full, completed from reference TRBV5-1 and TRBJ1-2, reads KAGVTQTPRYLIKTRGQQVTLSCSPISGHRSVSWYQQTPGQGLQFLFEYFSETQRNKGNFPGRFSGRQFSNSRSEMNVSTLELGDSALYLCASSLSSGRGGYTFGSGTRLTVV.

The rearrangement links TRBV11-1 to TRBJ1-2; a possible D gene is TRBD1 (5 bases). Deletions cut 2 bases from V and 2 bases from J, with 9 bases between. Per the germline V gene, CDR1 is SGHAT and CDR2 is FQDESV (reference sequence). The CDR3 is 14 residues long. In nucleotides, the CDR3 is TGTGCCAGCAGCTTAAGGAAGGGGAACTATGGCTACACCTTC. Protein sequence: CASSLRKGNYGYTF.

This chain uses TRBV29-1 with TRBJ2-1, with D possibly matching TRBD1 (5 bases). CDR1 is SQVTM, CDR2 ANQGSEA, per germline. The CDR3 sequence is 14 residues long. V lost 5 bases, J lost 9 bases, and 20 bases lay in between. The DNA for the CDR3 is TGCAGCGTTCAGACGCAGGGAAACTCGGGTGAGCAGTTCTTC. This codes for CSVQTQGNSGEQFF.

The rearrangement links TRBV2 to TRBJ1-6; D call uncertain. The CDR3 contains 12 residues. The V and J ends lost 2 bases and 9 bases respectively, with 5 bases between them. Germline values: CDR1 SNHLY, CDR2 FYNNEI. CDR3 coding DNA: TGTGCCAGCAGTGAAAGGGTTTCACCCCTCCACTTT. It specifies CASSERVSPLHF. The variable domain in full, with the rest retrieved from reference TRBV2 and TRBJ1-6, is EPEVTQTPSHQVTQMGQEVILRCVPISNHLYFYWYRQILGQKVEFLVSFYNNEISEKSEIFDDQFSVERPDGSNFTLKIRSTKLEDSAMYFCASSERVSPLHFGNGTRLTVT.

The chain employs TRBV19 and TRBJ1-5, with D possibly matching TRBD1 (5 bases). The V end lost 5 bases, the J end lost 3 bases, and 11 bases lay between the germline ends. The length of the CDR3 is 14 residues. The V gene's germline CDR1 is LNHDA and CDR2 SQIVND (reference sequence). CDR3 coding DNA: TGTGCCAGTAGTCTCCGGGACCCCAATCAGCCCCAGCATTTT. Amino acid sequence: CASSLRDPNQPQHF.

The CDR3 region is CASSGGGEAFF. CDR3 nucleotides: TGTGCCAGCAGCGGTGGAGGCGAAGCTTTCTTT. The chain joins TRBV9 to TRBJ1-1; D not resolved. From germline, CDR1 is SGDLS and CDR2 YYNGEE. This CDR3 is 11 amino acids long. V was cut by 3 bases and J by 8 bases, with 8 bases left in between.

This rearrangement joins TRBV5-6 to TRBJ2-3, with 8 nucleotides matching TRBD2. The V gene's germline CDR1 is SGHDT and CDR2 YYEEEE. This CDR3 region has 15 residues. V lost 3 bases and J lost 5; bases outside the gene matches: 8. The CDR3 is CASSWGLGLGDTQYF. The CDR3 nucleotides are TGTGCCAGCAGCTGGGGACTAGGTCTCGGAGATACGCAGTATTTT.

This sequence joins TRBV10-2 and TRBJ2-1; D gene unclear. The CDR3 runs to 12 residues. Germline loops: CDR1 WSHSY, CDR2 SAAADI. Trimming took off 3 bases at V and 2 bases at J, with 2 bases between the two ends. CDR3 nucleotide sequence: TGCGCCAGCAGTGAAGCCTACAATGAGCAGTTCTTC. Protein product: CASSEAYNEQFF.

The rearrangement links TRBV28 to TRBJ2-7, with 9 bases matching TRBD1. The V gene's germline CDR1 is MDHEN and CDR2 SYDVKM. The CDR3 is 14 amino acids. V was pared by 3 bases and J by 5 bases, with 5 bases of the junction left unmatched. In DNA, the CDR3 is TGTGCCAGCAGTTTCGTGGACAGGGGCAACGAGCAGTACTTC. Encoded protein: CASSFVDRGNEQYF.

V usage is TRBV9 and J usage is TRBJ2-7; D may match TRBD1 or TRBD2 (5 bases each). Germline V CDR1 and CDR2: SGDLS, YYNGEE. Trimming took 3 bases from V and 4 from J, leaving 14 bases between them. This CDR3 comprises 14 residues. CDR3 DNA: TGTGCCAGCAGCGAGGGAGACAGCAGATACGAGCAGTACTTC. Its translation: CASSEGDSRYEQYF.

The chain has TRBV7-6 and TRBJ2-3; 11 bases are a match to TRBD2. This CDR3 is built from 16 residues. Losses at the gene ends were 3 bases for V and 4 bases for J; bases not matched to a gene: 6. Germline-derived CDR1 and CDR2 are SGHVS and FNYEAQ. This CDR3 is CASSFLAGGLADTQYF. Here the CDR3 DNA reads TGTGCCAGCAGCTTCTTAGCGGGAGGGCTAGCAGATACGCAGTATTTT.

The gene calls are TRBV27 and TRBJ1-4, with 8 bases aligning to TRBD1. CDR1 and CDR2 (germline): MNHEY, SMNVEV (reference sequence). The V gene end was trimmed by 4 bases and the J gene end by 7 bases; junction bases not matched to a gene: 5. There are 14 residues in the CDR3. The CDR3 sequence: CASSSNRGGEKLFF. The CDR3, as DNA: TGTGCCAGCAGTTCCAACAGGGGGGGTGAAAAACTGTTTTTT.

This sequence joins TRBV27 and TRBJ2-6, with D hard to call. The CDR3 contains 17 residues. CDR1 and CDR2 from the germline V gene are MNHEY and SMNVEV (reference sequence). Deletions cut 6 bases from V and 4 bases from J, with 19 bases between. CDR3 DNA sequence: TGTGCCAGCAGCCCTTACGCTTGGGGATCCGGGGCCAACGTCCTGACTTTC. Its protein is CASSPYAWGSGANVLTF.

The chain combines TRBV18 with TRBJ2-5; 9 positions agree with TRBD2. The V and J ends lost 3 bases and 1 base, in that order; junction bases with no gene match: 12. This CDR3 spans 18 amino acids. Germline V gives CDR1 KGHSH, CDR2 LQKENI. For the CDR3, the DNA is TGTGCCAGCTCACCCCGCGTGGTAGCGGGGGTGTCCCAAGAGACCCAGTACTTC. It codes for CASSPRVVAGVSQETQYF.